This passage covers 6 T cell receptor beta chains from one sample sequenced in a study (dated by TCRdb to the mid-2010s). The library was obtained by 5' RACE. Sequencing was carried out with an Illumina MiSeq. Using fastp at Q25 and MiXCR, TCRdb reprocessed the public reads and kept productive beta chains. All rows with the same CDR3 protein become a single entry with the most common DNA and genes. The sample includes 45,000 to 55,000 distinct CDR3 sequences, with approximately 24% observed a single time. The top ten clones comprise more than 3% of the sample. Sequencing was performed on tumor-infiltrating naive CD4+ T cells sorted from the breast tumor. In the paper's terms, the cell subset or site label means: naive CD4+ T cells, CD4+CD45RA+CD25-. The receptor source for this set is a female donor with breast cancer.

This clonotype occurred many times. V gene TRBV19 combines with J gene TRBJ2-7; D possibly uses TRBD1 or TRBD2 (5 bases each). Trimming shortened V by 3 bases and J by 0 bases, and 12 bases separated the two germline ends. Germline V gives CDR1 LNHDA, CDR2 SQIVND (reference sequence). The CDR3 consists of 15 residues. In DNA form, the CDR3 reads TGTGCCAGTAGTATCGTCGGGACGAGCTCCTACGAGCAGTACTTC. Translated, it gives CASSIVGTSSYEQYF.

The chain employs TRBV5-1 and TRBJ1-2; 7 positions agree with TRBD1. The V gene end was trimmed by 0 bases and the J gene end by 4 bases; junction bases not matched to a gene: 6. The CDR3 spans 15 residues. The germline gives CDR1 SGHRS, CDR2 YFSETQ. Here the CDR3 DNA reads TGCGCCAGCAGCTTGGGACAGGGAGTCGCCTATGGCTACACCTTC. Its protein product is CASSLGQGVAYGYTF.

The chain has TRBV7-2 and TRBJ2-5, with 7 bases that match TRBD2. The CDR3 length is 16 residues. Per the germline V gene, CDR1 is SGHTA and CDR2 is FQGNSA. V lost 4 bases and J lost 5; bases outside the gene matches: 13. This CDR3 reads CASSSRVSGARETQYF. The CDR3, as DNA: TGTGCCAGCAGCTCGCGCGTAAGCGGGGCAAGGGAGACCCAGTACTTC.

There are many counts of this clonotype. The genes are TRBV6-5 and TRBJ2-4; TRBD1 aligns across 12 bases. Germline CDR1 is MNHEY and CDR2 is SVGAGI. The CDR3 extends over 15 amino acids. V lost 3 bases, J lost 9 bases, and 6 bases stayed unmatched. CDR3 sequence reads: CASSYPGTGGLIQYF. The CDR3 bases are TGTGCCAGCAGTTATCCCGGGACAGGGGGCCTCATTCAGTACTTC.

The table lists this clonotype with many counts. The chain joins TRBV7-9 to TRBJ2-7; 7 bases align to TRBD1. CDR3 size: 13 residues. The junction had 9 bases not matched to a gene; V was cut back by 5 bases and J by 8 bases. CDR1 SEHNR and CDR2 FQNEAQ come from the germline V gene (reference sequence). The CDR3 sequence is CASSEGALRKQYF. CDR3 DNA sequence: TGTGCCAGCAGCGAGGGGGCACTACGAAAGCAGTACTTC.

This clonotype came up a few times. The chain uses TRBV10-3 and TRBJ1-1; D may be TRBD1 (5 bases). Germline V lookup: CDR1 ENHRY, CDR2 SYGVKD. Trimming stripped 6 bases from V and 1 base from J, with 12 bases between. The CDR3 loop spans 14 amino acids. For the CDR3, the DNA is TGTGCCATCAGGGAAGACAGCACGAACACTGAAGCTTTCTTT. Translating gives CAIREDSTNTEAFF.